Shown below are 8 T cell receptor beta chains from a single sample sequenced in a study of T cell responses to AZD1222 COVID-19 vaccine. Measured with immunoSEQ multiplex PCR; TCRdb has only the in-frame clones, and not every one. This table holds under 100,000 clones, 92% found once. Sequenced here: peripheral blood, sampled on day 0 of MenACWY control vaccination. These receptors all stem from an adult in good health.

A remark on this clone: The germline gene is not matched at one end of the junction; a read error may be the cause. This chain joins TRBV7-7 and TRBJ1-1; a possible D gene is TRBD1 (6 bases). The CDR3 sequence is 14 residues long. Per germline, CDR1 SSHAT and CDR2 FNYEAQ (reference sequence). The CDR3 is CASSPLGGSTEAFF. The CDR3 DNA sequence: TGTGCTAGCAGCCCCCTCGGGGGCTCCACTGAAGCTTTCTTT. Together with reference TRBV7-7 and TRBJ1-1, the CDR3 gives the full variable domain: GAGVSQSPRYKVTKRGQDVTLRCDPISSHATLYWYQQALGQGPEFLTYFNYEAQPDKSGLPSDRFSAERPEGSISTLTIQRTEQRDSAMYRCASSPLGGSTEAFFGQGTRLTVV.

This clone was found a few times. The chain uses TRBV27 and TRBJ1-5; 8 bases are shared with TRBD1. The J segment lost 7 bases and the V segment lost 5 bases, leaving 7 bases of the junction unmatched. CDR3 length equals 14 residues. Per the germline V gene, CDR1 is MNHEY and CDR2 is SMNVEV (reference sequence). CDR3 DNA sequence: TGTGCCAGCAGTCTCACAGGACAGGGACAGCCCCAGCATTTT. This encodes CASSLTGQGQPQHF.

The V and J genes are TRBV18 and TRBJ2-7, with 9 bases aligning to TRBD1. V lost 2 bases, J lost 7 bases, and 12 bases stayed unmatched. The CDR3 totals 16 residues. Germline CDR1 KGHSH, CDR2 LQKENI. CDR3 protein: CASSPDYWDRVREQYF. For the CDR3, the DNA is TGTGCCAGCTCACCAGATTATTGGGACAGGGTCCGGGAGCAGTACTTC.

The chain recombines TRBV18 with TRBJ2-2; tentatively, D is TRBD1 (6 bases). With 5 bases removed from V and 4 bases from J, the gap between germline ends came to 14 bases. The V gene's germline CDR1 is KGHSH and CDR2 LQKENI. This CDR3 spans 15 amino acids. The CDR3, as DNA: TGTGCCAGCTCATCGCGACAGGACCTCACCGGGGAGCTGTTTTTT. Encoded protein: CASSSRQDLTGELFF.

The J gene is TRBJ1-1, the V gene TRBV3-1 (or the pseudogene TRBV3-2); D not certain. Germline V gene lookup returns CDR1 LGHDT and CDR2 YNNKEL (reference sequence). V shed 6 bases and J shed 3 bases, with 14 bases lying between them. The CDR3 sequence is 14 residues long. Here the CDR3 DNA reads TGTGCCAGCAGTCGGGCCCCCGGAGACACTGAAGCTTTCTTT. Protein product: CASSRAPGDTEAFF.

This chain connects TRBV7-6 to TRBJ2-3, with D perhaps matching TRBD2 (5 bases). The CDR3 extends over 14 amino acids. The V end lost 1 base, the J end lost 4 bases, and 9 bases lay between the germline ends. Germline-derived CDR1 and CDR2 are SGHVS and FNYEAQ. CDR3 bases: TGTGCCAGCAGCTTAGTTGACGGGGCAGATACGCAGTATTTT. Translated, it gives CASSLVDGADTQYF.

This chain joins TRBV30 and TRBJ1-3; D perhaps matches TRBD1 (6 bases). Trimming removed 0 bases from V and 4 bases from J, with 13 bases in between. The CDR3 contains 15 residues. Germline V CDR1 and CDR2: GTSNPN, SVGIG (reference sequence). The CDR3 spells CAWSVTRGAGNTIYF. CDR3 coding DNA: TGTGCCTGGAGTGTCACACGGGGGGCAGGAAACACCATATATTTT.

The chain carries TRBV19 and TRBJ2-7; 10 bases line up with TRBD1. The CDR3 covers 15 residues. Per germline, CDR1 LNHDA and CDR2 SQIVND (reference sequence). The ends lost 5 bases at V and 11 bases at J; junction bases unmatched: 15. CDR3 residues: CASSATGTGDRTEYF. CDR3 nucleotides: TGTGCCAGTAGTGCAACCGGGACAGGGGATCGTACCGAGTACTTC.